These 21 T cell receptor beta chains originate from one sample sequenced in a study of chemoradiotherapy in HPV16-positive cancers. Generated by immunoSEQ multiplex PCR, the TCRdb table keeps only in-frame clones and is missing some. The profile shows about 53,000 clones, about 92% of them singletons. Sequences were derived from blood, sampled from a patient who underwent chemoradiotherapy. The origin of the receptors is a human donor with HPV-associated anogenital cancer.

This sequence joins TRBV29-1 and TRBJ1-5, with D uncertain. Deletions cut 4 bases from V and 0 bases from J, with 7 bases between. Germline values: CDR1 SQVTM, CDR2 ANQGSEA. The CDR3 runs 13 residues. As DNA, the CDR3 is TGCAGCGTTGCGGAGAATAGCAATCAGCCCCAGCATTTT. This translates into CSVAENSNQPQHF.

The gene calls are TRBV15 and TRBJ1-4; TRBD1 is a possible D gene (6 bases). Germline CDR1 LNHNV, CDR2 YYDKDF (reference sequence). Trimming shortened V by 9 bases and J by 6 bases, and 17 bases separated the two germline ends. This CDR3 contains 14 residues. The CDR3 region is CATRTASLDEKLFF. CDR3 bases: TGTGCCACTCGGACAGCTTCCTTGGATGAAAAACTGTTTTTT.

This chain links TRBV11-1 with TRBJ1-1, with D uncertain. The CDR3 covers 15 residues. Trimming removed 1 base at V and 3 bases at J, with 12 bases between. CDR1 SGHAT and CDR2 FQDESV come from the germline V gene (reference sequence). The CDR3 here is CASSLGSGKYTEAFF. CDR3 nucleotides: TGTGCCAGCAGCTTAGGGTCGGGGAAATACACTGAAGCTTTCTTT.

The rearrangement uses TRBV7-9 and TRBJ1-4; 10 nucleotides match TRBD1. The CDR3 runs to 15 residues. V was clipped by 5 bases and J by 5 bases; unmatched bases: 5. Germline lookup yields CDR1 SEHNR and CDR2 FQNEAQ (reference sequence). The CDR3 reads CASSAGTGENEKLFF. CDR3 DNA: TGTGCCAGCAGCGCCGGGACAGGGGAGAATGAAAAACTGTTTTTT.

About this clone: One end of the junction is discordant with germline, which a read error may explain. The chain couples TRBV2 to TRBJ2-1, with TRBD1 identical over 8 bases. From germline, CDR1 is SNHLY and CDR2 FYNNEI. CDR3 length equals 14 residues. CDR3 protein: CASREDRGQGEQFF. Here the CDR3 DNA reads TGTGCCAGCAGGGAAGACAGGGGACAAGGTGAGCAGTTCTTC.

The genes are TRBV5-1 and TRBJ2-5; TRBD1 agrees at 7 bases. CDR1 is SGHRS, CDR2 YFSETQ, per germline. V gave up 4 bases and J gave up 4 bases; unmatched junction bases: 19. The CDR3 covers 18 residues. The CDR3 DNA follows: TGCGCCAGCAGCGCGTACTACGGATCTAACAGGGGAAGAGAGACCCAGTACTTC. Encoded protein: CASSAYYGSNRGRETQYF.

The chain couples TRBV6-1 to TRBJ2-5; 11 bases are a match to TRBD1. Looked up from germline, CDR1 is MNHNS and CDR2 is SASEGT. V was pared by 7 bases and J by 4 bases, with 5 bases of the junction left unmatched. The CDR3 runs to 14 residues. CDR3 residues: CASIPGQGVETQYF. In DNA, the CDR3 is TGTGCCAGCATCCCGGGACAGGGGGTAGAGACCCAGTACTTC.

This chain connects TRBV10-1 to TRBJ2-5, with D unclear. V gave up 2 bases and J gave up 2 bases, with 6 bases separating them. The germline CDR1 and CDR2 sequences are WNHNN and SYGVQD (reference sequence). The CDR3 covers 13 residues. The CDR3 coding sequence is TGCGCCAGCAGTGAGCTCAGACAAGAGACCCAGTACTTC. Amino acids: CASSELRQETQYF.

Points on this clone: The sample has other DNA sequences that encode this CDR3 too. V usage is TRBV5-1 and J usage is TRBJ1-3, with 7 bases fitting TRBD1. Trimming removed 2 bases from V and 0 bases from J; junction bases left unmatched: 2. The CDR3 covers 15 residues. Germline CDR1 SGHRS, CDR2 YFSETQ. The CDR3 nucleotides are TGCGCCAGCAGCTTACAGGGGAGCTCTGGAAACACCATATATTTT. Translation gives CASSLQGSSGNTIYF.

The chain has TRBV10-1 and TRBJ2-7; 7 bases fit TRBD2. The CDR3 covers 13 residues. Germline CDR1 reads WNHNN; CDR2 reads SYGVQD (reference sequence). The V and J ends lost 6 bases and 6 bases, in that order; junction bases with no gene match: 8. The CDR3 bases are TGCGCCAGCAGCCCGGCGGGGGTAACCGAGCAGTACTTC. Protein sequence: CASSPAGVTEQYF.

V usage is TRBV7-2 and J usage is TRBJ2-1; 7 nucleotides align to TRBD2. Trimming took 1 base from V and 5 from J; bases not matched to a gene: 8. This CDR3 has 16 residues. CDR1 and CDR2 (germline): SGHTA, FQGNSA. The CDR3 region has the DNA TGTGCCAGCAGCTTAGTGAGTCGGCTAGCGGACAATGAGCAGTTCTTC. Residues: CASSLVSRLADNEQFF.

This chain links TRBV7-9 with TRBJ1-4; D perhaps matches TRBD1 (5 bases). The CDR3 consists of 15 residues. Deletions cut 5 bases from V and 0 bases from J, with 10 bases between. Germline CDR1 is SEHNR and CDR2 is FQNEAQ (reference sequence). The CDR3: CASSQGPSTNEKLFF. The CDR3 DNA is TGTGCCAGCAGCCAGGGACCCTCAACTAATGAAAAACTGTTTTTT.

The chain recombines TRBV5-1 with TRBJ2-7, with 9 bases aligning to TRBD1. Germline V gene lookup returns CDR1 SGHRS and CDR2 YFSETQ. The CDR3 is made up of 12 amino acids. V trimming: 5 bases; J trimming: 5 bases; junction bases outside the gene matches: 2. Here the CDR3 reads CASRRTGDEQYF. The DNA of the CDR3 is TGCGCCAGCAGGCGGACAGGGGACGAGCAGTACTTC.

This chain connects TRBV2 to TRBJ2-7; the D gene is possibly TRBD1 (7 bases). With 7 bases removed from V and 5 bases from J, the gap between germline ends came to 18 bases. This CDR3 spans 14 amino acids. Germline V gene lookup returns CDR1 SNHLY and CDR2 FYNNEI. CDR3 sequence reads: CASKAPRGAHEQYF. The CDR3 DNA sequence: TGTGCCAGCAAGGCCCCCAGGGGGGCCCACGAGCAGTACTTC.

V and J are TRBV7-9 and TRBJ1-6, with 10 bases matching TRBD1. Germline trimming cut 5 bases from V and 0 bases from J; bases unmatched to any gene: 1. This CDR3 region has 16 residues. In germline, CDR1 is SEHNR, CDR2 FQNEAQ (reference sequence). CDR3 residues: CASSRTGGSYNSPLHF. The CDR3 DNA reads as TGTGCCAGCAGCCGGACAGGGGGCTCCTATAATTCACCCCTCCACTTT.

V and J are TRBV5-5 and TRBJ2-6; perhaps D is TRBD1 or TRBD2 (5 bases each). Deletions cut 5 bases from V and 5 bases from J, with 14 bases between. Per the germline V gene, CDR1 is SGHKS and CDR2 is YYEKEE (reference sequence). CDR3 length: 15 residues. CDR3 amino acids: CASRDGTVRANVLTF. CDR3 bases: TGTGCCAGCAGAGATGGGACCGTCAGGGCCAACGTCCTGACTTTC.

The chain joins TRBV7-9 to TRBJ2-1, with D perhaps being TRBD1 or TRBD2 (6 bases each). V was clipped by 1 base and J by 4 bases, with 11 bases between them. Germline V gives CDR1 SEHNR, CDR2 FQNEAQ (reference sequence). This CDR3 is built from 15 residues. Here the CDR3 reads CASSLDGGHYNEQFF. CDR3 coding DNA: TGTGCCAGCAGCTTAGACGGGGGCCATTACAATGAGCAGTTCTTC.

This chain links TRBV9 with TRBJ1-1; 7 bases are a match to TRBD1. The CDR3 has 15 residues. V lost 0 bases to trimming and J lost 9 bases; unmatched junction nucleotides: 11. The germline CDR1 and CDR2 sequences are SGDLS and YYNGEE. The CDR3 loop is CASSVVAGGPQQAFF. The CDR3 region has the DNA TGTGCCAGCAGCGTAGTGGCAGGGGGTCCCCAACAAGCTTTCTTT.

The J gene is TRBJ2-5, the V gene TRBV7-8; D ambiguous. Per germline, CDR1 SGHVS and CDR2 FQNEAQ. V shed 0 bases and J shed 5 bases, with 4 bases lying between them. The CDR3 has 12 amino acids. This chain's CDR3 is CASSLAAETQYF. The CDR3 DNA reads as TGTGCCAGCAGCTTAGCCGCTGAGACCCAGTACTTC. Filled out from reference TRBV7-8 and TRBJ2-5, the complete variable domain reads GAGVSQSPRYKVAKRGQDVALRCDPISGHVSLFWYQQALGQGPEFLTYFQNEAQLDKSGLPSDRFFAERPEGSVSTLKIQRTQQEDSAVYLCASSLAAETQYFGPGTRLLVL.

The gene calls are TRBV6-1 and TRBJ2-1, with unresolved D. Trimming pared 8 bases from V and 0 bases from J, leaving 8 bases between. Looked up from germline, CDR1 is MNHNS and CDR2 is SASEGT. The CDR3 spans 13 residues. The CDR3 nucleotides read TGTGCCAGCCCGAAGCCCTCCTACAATGAGCAGTTCTTC. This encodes CASPKPSYNEQFF.

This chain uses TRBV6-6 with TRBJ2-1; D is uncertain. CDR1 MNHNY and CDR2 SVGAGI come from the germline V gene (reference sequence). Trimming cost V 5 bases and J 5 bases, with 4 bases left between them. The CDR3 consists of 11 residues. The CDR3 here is CASSLDNEQFF. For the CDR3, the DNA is TGTGCCAGCAGTCTTGACAATGAGCAGTTCTTC.